The TCR beta chain described here comes from a study of T cells in narcolepsy. Study results and caveats: Same-patient CSF and blood CD4+ T cell clonotypes included HCRT-specific and TRIB2-specific autoreactive ones. Reportedly, autoreactive clonotypes were serially detected in patients' blood but not controls'.

Libraries were prepared by immunoSEQ multiplex PCR; TCRdb keeps only in-frame clonotypes and omits some of them. The top ten hold under 25% of the sample, which has 10,000 or so clones, around 75% seen once. As to this clone: Antigen unknown.

The junction had 12 bases not matched to a gene; V was cut back by 8 bases and J by 2 bases. CDR1 and CDR2 (germline): SQVTM, ANQGSEA. This CDR3 is built from 14 residues. This receptor was taken from a human donor with narcolepsy. Sequencing was performed on CD45RA- memory CD8+ T cells from PBMCs. The chain links TRBV29-1 to TRBJ2-7; 7 bases map to TRBD2. The CDR3 spells CSFQSAGPAYEQYF. The DNA of the CDR3 is TGCAGCTTTCAATCAGCGGGGCCAGCCTACGAGCAGTACTTC.